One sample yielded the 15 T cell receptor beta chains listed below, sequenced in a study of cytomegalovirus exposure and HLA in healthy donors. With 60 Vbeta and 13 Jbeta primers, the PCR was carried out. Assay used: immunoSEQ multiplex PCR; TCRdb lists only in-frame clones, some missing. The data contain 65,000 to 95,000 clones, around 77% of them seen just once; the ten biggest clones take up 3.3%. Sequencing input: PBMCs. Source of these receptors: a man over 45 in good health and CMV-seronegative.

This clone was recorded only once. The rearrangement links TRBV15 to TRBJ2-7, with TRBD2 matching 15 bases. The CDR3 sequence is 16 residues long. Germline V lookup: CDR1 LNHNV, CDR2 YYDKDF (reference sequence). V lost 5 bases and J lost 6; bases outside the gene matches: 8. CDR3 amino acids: CATSVGTSGGLSEQYF. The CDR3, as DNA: TGTGCCACCAGCGTTGGGACTAGCGGGGGGCTGAGCGAGCAGTACTTC.

DNA of the CDR3: TGTGCCAGCAGTTTAACCGGACGGGACACAGATACGCAGTATTTT. This translates into CASSLTGRDTDTQYF. This sequence joins TRBV27 and TRBJ2-3, with D tentatively TRBD2 (5 bases). The germline gives CDR1 MNHEY, CDR2 SMNVEV (reference sequence). Trimming took off 2 bases at V and 2 bases at J, with 11 bases between the two ends. The CDR3 runs 15 residues.

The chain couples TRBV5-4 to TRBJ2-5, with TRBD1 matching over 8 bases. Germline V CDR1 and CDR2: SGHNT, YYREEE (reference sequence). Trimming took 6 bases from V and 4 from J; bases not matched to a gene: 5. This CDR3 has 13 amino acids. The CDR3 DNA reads TGTGCCAGCAACAACGACAGGGGAGAGACCCAGTACTTC. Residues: CASNNDRGETQYF.

The CDR3 sequence is CASSWEGGYEQYF. CDR3 nucleotide sequence: TGCGCCAGCAGCTGGGAGGGGGGCTACGAGCAGTACTTC. V gene TRBV5-1 combines with J gene TRBJ2-7, with a tentative D call TRBD2 (7 bases). V lost 3 bases, J lost 3 bases, and 10 bases lay in between. This CDR3 is built from 13 residues. Germline assignment: CDR1 SGHRS and CDR2 YFSETQ.

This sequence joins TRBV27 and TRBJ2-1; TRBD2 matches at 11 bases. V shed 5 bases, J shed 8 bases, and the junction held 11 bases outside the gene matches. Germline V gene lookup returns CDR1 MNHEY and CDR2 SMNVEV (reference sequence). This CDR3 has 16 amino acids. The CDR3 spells CASSRYSGGGMYEQFF. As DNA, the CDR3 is TGTGCCAGCAGTCGATATAGCGGGGGGGGTATGTATGAGCAGTTCTTC.

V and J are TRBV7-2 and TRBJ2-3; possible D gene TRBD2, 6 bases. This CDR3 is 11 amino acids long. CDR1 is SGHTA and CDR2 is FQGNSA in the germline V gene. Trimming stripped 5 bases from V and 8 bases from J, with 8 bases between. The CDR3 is CASSRGGTQYF. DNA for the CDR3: TGTGCCAGCAGCCGGGGAGGTACGCAGTATTTT.

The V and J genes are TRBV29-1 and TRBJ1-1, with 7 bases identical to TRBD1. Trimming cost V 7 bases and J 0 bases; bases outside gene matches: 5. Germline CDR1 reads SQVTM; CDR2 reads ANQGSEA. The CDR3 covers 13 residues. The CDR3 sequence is CSGGQVLNTEAFF. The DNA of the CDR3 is TGCAGCGGTGGACAGGTCCTGAACACTGAAGCTTTCTTT.

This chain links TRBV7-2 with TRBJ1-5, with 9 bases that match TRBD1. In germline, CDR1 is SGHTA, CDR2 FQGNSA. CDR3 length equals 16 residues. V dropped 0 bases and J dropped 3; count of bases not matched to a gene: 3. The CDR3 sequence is CASSLAGTGFNQPQHF. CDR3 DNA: TGTGCCAGCAGCTTAGCCGGGACAGGGTTCAATCAGCCCCAGCATTTT.

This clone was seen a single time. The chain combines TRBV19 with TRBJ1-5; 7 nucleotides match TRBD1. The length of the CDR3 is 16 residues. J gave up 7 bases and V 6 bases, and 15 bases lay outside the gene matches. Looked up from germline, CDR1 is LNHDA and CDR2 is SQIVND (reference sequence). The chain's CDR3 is CASSTPRQGSWQPQHF. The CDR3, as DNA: TGTGCCAGTAGCACTCCCAGACAGGGTTCGTGGCAGCCCCAGCATTTT.

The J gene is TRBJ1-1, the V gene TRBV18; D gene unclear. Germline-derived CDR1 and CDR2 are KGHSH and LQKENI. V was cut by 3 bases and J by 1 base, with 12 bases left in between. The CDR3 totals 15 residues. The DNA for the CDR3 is TGTGCCAGCTCACCCCTGGTCAGTTCGAACACTGAAGCTTTCTTT. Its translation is CASSPLVSSNTEAFF.

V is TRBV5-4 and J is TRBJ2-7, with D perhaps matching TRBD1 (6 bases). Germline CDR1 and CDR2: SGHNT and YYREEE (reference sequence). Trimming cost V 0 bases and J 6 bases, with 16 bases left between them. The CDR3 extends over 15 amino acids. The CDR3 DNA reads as TGTGCCAGCAGCTTGGGTACAGGGAGTACGGGCGAGCAGTACTTC. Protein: CASSLGTGSTGEQYF.

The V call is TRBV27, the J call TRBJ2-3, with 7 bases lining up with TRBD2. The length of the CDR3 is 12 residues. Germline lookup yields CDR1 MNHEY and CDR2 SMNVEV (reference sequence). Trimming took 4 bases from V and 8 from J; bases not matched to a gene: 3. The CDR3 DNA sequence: TGTGCCAGCAGTTCCCCGGGGGGTACGCAGTATTTT. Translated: CASSSPGGTQYF.

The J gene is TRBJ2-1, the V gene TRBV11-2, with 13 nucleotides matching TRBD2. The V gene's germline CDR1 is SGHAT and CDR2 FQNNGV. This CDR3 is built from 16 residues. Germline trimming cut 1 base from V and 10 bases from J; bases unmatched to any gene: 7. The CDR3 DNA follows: TGTGCCAGCAGCTTAGTAGGGACTAGCGGGGTACGGGAGCAGTTCTTC. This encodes CASSLVGTSGVREQFF.

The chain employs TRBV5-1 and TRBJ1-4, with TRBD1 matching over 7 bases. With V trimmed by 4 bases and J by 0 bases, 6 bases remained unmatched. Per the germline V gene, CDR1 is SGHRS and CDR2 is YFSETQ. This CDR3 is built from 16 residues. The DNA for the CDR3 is TGCGCCAGCAGCGTGGGGGACAGAGCAACTAATGAAAAACTGTTTTTT. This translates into CASSVGDRATNEKLFF.

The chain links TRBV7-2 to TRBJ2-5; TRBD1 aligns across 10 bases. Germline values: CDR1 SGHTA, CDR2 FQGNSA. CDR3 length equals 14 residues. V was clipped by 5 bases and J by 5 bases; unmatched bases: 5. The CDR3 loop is CASSKDRGRETQYF. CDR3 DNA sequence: TGTGCCAGCAGCAAAGACAGGGGGCGGGAGACCCAGTACTTC.